What follows are 25 T cell receptor beta chains derived from one specimen sequenced in a study of brain metastases from non-small cell lung cancer. Libraries were prepared by immunoSEQ multiplex PCR; TCRdb keeps only in-frame clonotypes and omits some of them. Here the sample spans fewer than 5,000 clones, 70% to 90% being singletons. Input material: primary lung tumor tissue. The source is a donor aged 40 or over with non-small cell lung cancer.

This clone was detected a few times. The DNA of the CDR3 is TGTGCCAGCAGCTCTCCGGGACTACCCTACGAGCAGTACTTC. As protein: CASSSPGLPYEQYF. The chain couples TRBV7-9 to TRBJ2-7, with TRBD2 identical over 7 bases. Trimming took 4 bases from V and 2 from J; bases not matched to a gene: 5. Looked up from germline, CDR1 is SEHNR and CDR2 is FQNEAQ (reference sequence). CDR3 length: 14 amino acids.

V usage is TRBV5-1 and J usage is TRBJ1-2; D might be TRBD1 (5 bases). Deletions cut 2 bases from V and 2 bases from J, with 13 bases between. This CDR3 is 15 amino acids long. CDR1 is SGHRS, CDR2 YFSETQ, per germline. In nucleotides, the CDR3 is TGCGCCAGCAGCTTTAAGACGGGGACCAACTATGGCTACACCTTC. Residues: CASSFKTGTNYGYTF.

Points on this clone: Other DNA sequences within the sample encode an identical CDR3. The chain employs TRBV2 and TRBJ2-1; D possibly uses TRBD1 or TRBD2 (6 bases each). Per germline, CDR1 SNHLY and CDR2 FYNNEI. This CDR3 region has 17 residues. With 3 bases removed from V and 8 bases from J, the gap between germline ends came to 23 bases. CDR3 in amino acids: CASSERGIRGREDEQFF. In DNA, the CDR3 is TGTGCCAGCAGTGAGAGGGGAATACGGGGGCGGGAAGATGAGCAGTTCTTC.

CDR3 sequence reads: CASSTFTGEGAEAFF. In nucleotides, the CDR3 is TGTGCCAGCAGTACCTTTACAGGGGAAGGGGCTGAAGCTTTCTTT. The rearrangement joins TRBV6-6 to TRBJ1-1; 7 bases fit TRBD1. The CDR3 extends over 15 amino acids. The germline gives CDR1 MNHNY, CDR2 SVGAGI (reference sequence). The V gene end was trimmed by 5 bases and the J gene end by 6 bases; junction bases not matched to a gene: 12.

V and J are TRBV9 and TRBJ2-3; D unclear. V dropped 4 bases and J dropped 1 base, with 7 bases sitting between them. The CDR3 loop spans 13 amino acids. The V gene's germline CDR1 is SGDLS and CDR2 YYNGEE. As DNA, the CDR3 is TGTGCCAGCAGCAGCTGGGGCACAGATACGCAGTATTTT. Its protein product is CASSSWGTDTQYF.

Remarks on this clone: One base away lies a much larger clone, so this may be a sequencing read error. The CDR3 region is CASSVVSNTGKLFF. The CDR3 DNA sequence: TGTGCCAGCAGCGTGGTGTCGAACACCGGGAAGCTGTTTTTT. The chain combines TRBV7-9 with TRBJ2-2, with D possibly TRBD2 on 5 matching bases. The V gene's germline CDR1 is SEHNR and CDR2 FQNEAQ (reference sequence). This CDR3 is built from 14 residues. Variable domain in full (rest from reference TRBV7-9 and TRBJ2-2): DTGVSQNPRHKITKRGQNVTFRCDPISEHNRLYWYRQTLGQGPEFLTYFQNEAQLEKSRLLSDRFSAERPKGSFSTLEIQRTEQGDSAMYLCASSVVSNTGKLFFGEGSRLTVL.

The chain links TRBV3-1 (or the pseudogene TRBV3-2) to TRBJ2-7; TRBD1 matches at 8 bases. The CDR3 runs 14 residues. Germline V gives CDR1 LGHDT, CDR2 YNNKEL (reference sequence). The V and J ends lost 3 bases and 4 bases, in that order; junction bases with no gene match: 5. CDR3 amino acids: CASSQRQGAYEQYF. For the CDR3, the DNA is TGTGCCAGCAGCCAGCGGCAGGGGGCTTACGAGCAGTACTTC.

This chain joins TRBV19 and TRBJ2-3, with D hard to call. Germline values: CDR1 LNHDA, CDR2 SQIVND (reference sequence). This CDR3 is 12 amino acids long. V dropped 5 bases and J dropped 11 bases, with 14 bases sitting between them. CDR3 coding DNA: TGTGCCAGTAGTGTGCACAGCCGCCGGCAGTATTTT. It is translated as CASSVHSRRQYF.

This clone was observed a single time. This chain connects TRBV3-1 (or the pseudogene TRBV3-2) to TRBJ2-6; no clear D. Trimming stripped 1 base from V and 12 bases from J, with 13 bases between. CDR1 is LGHDT and CDR2 is YNNKEL in the germline V gene (reference sequence). The CDR3 loop spans 14 amino acids. The DNA for the CDR3 is TGTGCCAGCAGCCAAGTGGCAACGAAAGGCGTCCTGACTTTC. Translating gives CASSQVATKGVLTF.

This chain uses TRBV27 with TRBJ1-1; 7 bases fit TRBD1. CDR1 and CDR2 from the germline V gene are MNHEY and SMNVEV (reference sequence). This CDR3 comprises 13 residues. Trimming cost V 5 bases and J 5 bases; bases outside gene matches: 5. This CDR3 is CASSTTGRTEAFF. Here the CDR3 DNA reads TGTGCCAGCAGTACGACAGGGAGGACTGAAGCTTTCTTT.

The genes are TRBV14 and TRBJ1-1; D ambiguous. Trimming took off 5 bases at V and 5 bases at J, with 18 bases between the two ends. Germline CDR1 and CDR2: SGHDN and FVKESK. The CDR3 is made up of 15 amino acids. The CDR3 region is CASSSLGRDRTEAFF. CDR3 in DNA: TGTGCCAGCAGCTCCTTGGGTAGGGATCGGACTGAAGCTTTCTTT.

This clone showed up just once. The junction departs from germline at one end; a sequencing error may be responsible. The CDR3 DNA follows: TGTGCCAGCAGCTTGGAGGGGGCTTTTAATTTACCCCTCCACTTT. It encodes CASSLEGAFNLPLHF. The chain combines TRBV5-8 with TRBJ1-6, with 7 bases matching TRBD1. Germline CDR1 is SGHTS and CDR2 is YDEGEE. This CDR3 comprises 15 residues.

This clone appeared a few times. The J gene is TRBJ2-2, the V gene TRBV7-6; D gene uncertain. Trimming cost V 1 base and J 6 bases, with 9 bases left between them. The germline gives CDR1 SGHVS, CDR2 FNYEAQ. The CDR3 is made up of 14 amino acids. The CDR3 nucleotides are TGTGCCAGCAGCTTAGAAATACCTTCCGGGGAGCTGTTTTTT. Protein sequence: CASSLEIPSGELFF.

The CDR3 sequence: CASSYPGPYTEAFF. CDR3 sequence (DNA): TGTGCCAGCAGTTACCCCGGGCCGTACACTGAAGCTTTCTTT. The chain links TRBV6-6 to TRBJ1-1, with no clear D. V was trimmed by 2 bases and J by 3 bases, leaving 10 bases between them. The CDR3 is 14 residues long. Germline lookup yields CDR1 MNHNY and CDR2 SVGAGI (reference sequence).

This clone was counted a few times. The chain employs TRBV11-1 and TRBJ2-3; D call uncertain. Trimming took off 1 base at V and 6 bases at J, with 14 bases between the two ends. The V gene's germline CDR1 is SGHAT and CDR2 FQDESV (reference sequence). The CDR3 consists of 15 residues. The CDR3: CASSLGSPGVDTQYF. The CDR3 DNA reads as TGTGCCAGCAGCTTAGGTTCCCCCGGAGTGGATACGCAGTATTTT. The variable domain in full, with the rest retrieved from reference TRBV11-1 and TRBJ2-3, is EAEVAQSPRYKITEKSQAVAFWCDPISGHATLYWYRQILGQGPELLVQFQDESVVDDSQLPKDRFSAERLKGVDSTLKIQPAELGDSAMYLCASSLGSPGVDTQYFGPGTRLTVL.

The V call is TRBV7-2, the J call TRBJ1-2; D remains unclear. CDR1 and CDR2 (germline): SGHTA, FQGNSA. The CDR3 contains 13 residues. The V end was cut by 0 bases, the J end by 9 bases, with 11 bases between. The DNA for the CDR3 is TGTGCCAGCAGCTTAGCGACCACCTCCAGCTACACCTTC. It yields the protein CASSLATTSSYTF.

The chain has TRBV7-2 and TRBJ2-3, with 10 bases identical to TRBD2. The V gene's germline CDR1 is SGHTA and CDR2 FQGNSA. Unmatched junction bases numbered 5, after V lost 1 base and J lost 4 bases. The CDR3 length is 16 residues. The CDR3: CASSLVSSGGADTQYF. The CDR3 bases are TGTGCCAGCAGCTTAGTATCTAGCGGGGGCGCAGATACGCAGTATTTT.

This clone was detected once. This rearrangement joins TRBV6-5 to TRBJ2-3; D is ambiguous. The CDR3 sequence is 12 residues long. The germline CDR1 and CDR2 sequences are MNHEY and SVGAGI. Trimming took off 4 bases at V and 0 bases at J, with 2 bases between the two ends. CDR3 bases: TGTGCCAGCAGTTGGAGCACAGATACGCAGTATTTT. Amino acid sequence: CASSWSTDTQYF.

Regarding this clone: Its ends do not fully match the called genes, so a read error is possible. The rearrangement uses TRBV28 and TRBJ2-3; 7 bases are shared with TRBD1. This CDR3 spans 15 amino acids. CDR1 and CDR2 (germline): MDHEN, SYDVKM. CDR3 residues: CASTRTGRGIDTQYF. The DNA for the CDR3 is TGTGCTAGCACGCGGACAGGTCGGGGCATCGATACGCAGTATTTT. The full variable domain, its missing parts supplied by reference TRBV28 and TRBJ2-3, is DVKVTQSSRYLVKRTGEKVFLECVQDMDHENMFWYRQDPGLGLRLIYFSYDVKMKEKGDIPEGYSVSREKKERFSLILESASTNQTSMYLCASTRTGRGIDTQYFGPGTRLTVL.

This clone appeared once. In the same sample, other DNA sequences code for this CDR3. The genes are TRBV15 and TRBJ1-1; TRBD1 matches at 8 bases. After removal of 5 bases from V and 5 bases from J, the junction contained 10 bases not matched to a gene. CDR1 is LNHNV, CDR2 YYDKDF, per germline (reference sequence). The CDR3 covers 15 residues. Here the CDR3 reads CATSELGQANTEAFF. The CDR3 coding sequence is TGTGCCACCAGCGAACTGGGACAGGCGAATACTGAAGCTTTCTTT.

This clone was recorded a few times. The rearrangement links TRBV3-1 (or the pseudogene TRBV3-2) to TRBJ2-1; unclear D gene. V lost 6 bases, J lost 9 bases, and 9 bases lay in between. The CDR3 extends over 11 amino acids. Germline V CDR1 and CDR2: LGHDT, YNNKEL (reference sequence). The CDR3 loop is CASSLGGEQFF. As DNA, the CDR3 is TGTGCCAGCAGTTTGGGTGGTGAGCAGTTCTTC.

The chain is built from TRBV6-6 and TRBJ1-2; 10 nucleotides line up with TRBD1. The germline V gene has CDR1 MNHNY and CDR2 SVGAGI (reference sequence). This CDR3 has 16 amino acids. Trimming removed 6 bases from V and 8 bases from J; junction bases left unmatched: 15. The CDR3 DNA sequence: TGTGCCAGCAGGGGGACAGGGGAGGGGAGGGTTGGAGGCTACACCTTC. Translation: CASRGTGEGRVGGYTF.

This clone is a singleton in its sample. The chain has TRBV5-8 and TRBJ2-1, with a tentative D call TRBD1 (6 bases). V lost 1 base and J 3 bases, leaving 11 bases between the germline ends. This CDR3 region has 15 residues. The germline gives CDR1 SGHTS, CDR2 YDEGEE. CDR3 region: CASSLTGTFYNEQFF. CDR3 in DNA: TGTGCCAGCAGCTTGACGGGGACATTCTACAATGAGCAGTTCTTC.

This chain joins TRBV12-3 or TRBV12-4 and TRBJ2-6; D ambiguous. The CDR3 extends over 12 amino acids. Trimming removed 4 bases from V and 2 bases from J, with 0 bases in between. CDR3 amino acids: CASSSGANVLTF. CDR3 coding DNA: TGTGCCAGCAGTTCTGGGGCCAACGTCCTGACTTTC.

This chain uses TRBV9 with TRBJ2-4, with D possibly being TRBD2 (6 bases). The germline V gene encodes CDR1 SGDLS and CDR2 YYNGEE. V was pared by 0 bases and J by 0 bases, with 19 bases between. The CDR3 consists of 19 residues. This chain's CDR3 is CASSVESAGTGVAKNIQYF. CDR3 nucleotides: TGTGCCAGCAGCGTAGAGAGCGCAGGGACTGGAGTAGCCAAAAACATTCAGTACTTC.